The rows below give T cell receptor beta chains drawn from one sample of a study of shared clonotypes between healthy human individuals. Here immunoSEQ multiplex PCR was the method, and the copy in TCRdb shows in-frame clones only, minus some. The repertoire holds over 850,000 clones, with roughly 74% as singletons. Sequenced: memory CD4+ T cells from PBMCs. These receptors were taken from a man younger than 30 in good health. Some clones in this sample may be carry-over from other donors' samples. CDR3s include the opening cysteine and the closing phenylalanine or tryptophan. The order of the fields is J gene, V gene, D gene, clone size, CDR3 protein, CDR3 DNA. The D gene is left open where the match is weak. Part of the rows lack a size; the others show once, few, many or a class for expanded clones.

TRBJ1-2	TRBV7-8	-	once	CASSLGTDYGYTF	TGTGCCAGCAGCCTCGGGACGGATTATGGCTACACCTTC
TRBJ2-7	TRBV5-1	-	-	CASSLAAGLDEQYF	TGCGCCAGCAGCTTGGCGGCAGGGTTAGACGAGCAGTACTTC
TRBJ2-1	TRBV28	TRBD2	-	CASSSRLAGGGNEQFF	TGTGCCAGCAGTTCGAGACTAGCGGGAGGAGGAAATGAGCAGTTCTTC
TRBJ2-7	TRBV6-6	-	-	CASSSDTPTYEQYF	TGTGCCAGCAGTTCCGACACACCGACCTACGAGCAGTACTTC
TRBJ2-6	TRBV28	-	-	CASRLQGRFSGANVLTF	TGTGCCAGCAGATTACAGGGACGGTTTTCTGGGGCCAACGTCCTGACTTTC
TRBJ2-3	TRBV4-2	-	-	CASSPRRDDTQYF	TGTGCCAGCAGCCCTCGAAGGGACGATACGCAGTATTTT
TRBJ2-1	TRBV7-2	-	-	CASSLARDNEQFF	TGTGCCAGCAGCTTAGCGCGGGACAATGAGCAGTTCTTC
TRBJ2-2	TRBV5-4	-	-	CATSAPPGGGTGELFF	TGTGCCACGAGCGCGCCCCCAGGCGGAGGGACCGGGGAGCTGTTTTTT
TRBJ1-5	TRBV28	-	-	CASSLPQGPNQPQHF	TGTGCCAGCAGTTTGCCCCAGGGGCCCAATCAGCCCCAGCATTTT
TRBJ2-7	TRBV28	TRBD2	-	CASSLIWTSGTAEQYF	TGTGCCAGCAGCCTCATCTGGACTAGCGGGACGGCCGAGCAGTACTTC
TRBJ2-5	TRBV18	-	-	CASSKPENQETQYF	TGTGCCAGCTCCAAGCCGGAGAACCAAGAGACCCAGTACTTC
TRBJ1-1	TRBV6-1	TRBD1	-	CASSGRTGRGNTEAFF	TGTGCCAGCAGTGGGCGGACAGGTAGAGGGAACACTGAAGCTTTCTTT
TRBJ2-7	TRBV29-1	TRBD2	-	CSVGEVAGGSHEQYF	TGCAGCGTTGGGGAGGTAGCGGGAGGGTCCCACGAGCAGTACTTC
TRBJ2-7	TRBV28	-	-	CASRQESEQYF	TGTGCCAGCAGACAGGAAAGCGAGCAGTACTTC
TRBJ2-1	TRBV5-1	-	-	CASSLSSEQFF	TGCGCCAGCAGCTTATCAAGTGAGCAGTTCTTC
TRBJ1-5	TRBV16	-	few	CASSQSTASNQPQHF	TGTGCCAGCAGCCAATCAACGGCTAGCAATCAGCCCCAGCATTTT
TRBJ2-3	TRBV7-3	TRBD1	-	CASSMTGGSFTDTQYF	TGTGCCAGCAGCATGACAGGGGGCTCGTTCACAGATACGCAGTATTTT
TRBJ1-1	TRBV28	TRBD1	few	CASNTGVRAFF	TGTGCCAGCAACACAGGGGTGAGGGCTTTCTTT
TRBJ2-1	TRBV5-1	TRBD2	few	CASSITGTSTEQFF	TGCGCCAGCAGCATAACCGGGACTAGCACTGAGCAGTTCTTC
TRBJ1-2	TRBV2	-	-	CASSDKRGTGYTF	TGTGCCAGCAGTGACAAAAGGGGGACTGGCTACACCTTC
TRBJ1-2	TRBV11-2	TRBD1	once	CASSVGQGAGAGYTF	TGTGCCAGCAGCGTCGGACAGGGGGCAGGGGCTGGCTACACCTTC
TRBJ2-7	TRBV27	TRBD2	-	CASSQTGTSREQYF	TGTGCCAGCAGTCAAACCGGGACTAGTCGCGAGCAGTACTTC
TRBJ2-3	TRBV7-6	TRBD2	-	CASSLVGASGRPDTQYF	TGTGCCAGCAGCTTAGTGGGGGCTAGCGGGAGGCCTGATACGCAGTATTTT
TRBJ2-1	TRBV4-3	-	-	CASSQSMAGNEQFF	TGCGCCAGCAGCCAATCGATGGCAGGAAATGAGCAGTTCTTC
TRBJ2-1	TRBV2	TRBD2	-	CASRWAGGRQFF	TGTGCCAGCCGTTGGGCGGGGGGCAGGCAGTTCTTC
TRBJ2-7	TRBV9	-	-	CASSGLGEGKQYF	TGTGCCAGCAGCGGACTCGGAGAAGGCAAGCAGTACTTC
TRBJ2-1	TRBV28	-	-	CAESGPSYNEQFF	TGTGCCGAGAGCGGACCCTCCTACAATGAGCAGTTCTTC
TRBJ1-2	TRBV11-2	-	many	CASSQTVSGYGYTF	TGTGCCAGCAGCCAAACAGTGTCTGGCTATGGCTACACCTTC
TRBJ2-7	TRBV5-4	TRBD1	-	CASSIGQGDYEQYF	TGTGCCAGCAGCATTGGACAGGGGGACTACGAGCAGTACTTC
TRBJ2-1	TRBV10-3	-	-	CAISTQNGYNEQFF	TGTGCCATCAGTACTCAAAACGGCTACAATGAGCAGTTCTTC
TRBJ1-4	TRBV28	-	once	CASSSQGGGREKLFF	TGTGCCAGCAGCTCACAGGGCGGGGGGCGTGAAAAACTGTTTTTT
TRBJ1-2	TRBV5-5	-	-	CASSLETVRLNYGYTF	TGTGCCAGCAGCTTGGAAACGGTACGGCTCAACTATGGCTACACCTTC
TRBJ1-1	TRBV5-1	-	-	CASSSREDGGGEAFF	TGCGCCAGCAGCTCGAGAGAGGACGGTGGGGGTGAAGCTTTCTTT
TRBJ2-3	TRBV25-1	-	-	CASGHTDTQYF	TGTGCCAGCGGACACACAGATACGCAGTATTTT
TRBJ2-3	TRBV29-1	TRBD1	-	CSVARQGAGDTQYF	TGCAGCGTTGCGAGGCAGGGGGCGGGGGATACGCAGTATTTT
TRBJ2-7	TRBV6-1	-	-	CASSSPRGPEQYF	TGTGCCAGCAGTTCCCCACGGGGACCCGAGCAGTACTTC
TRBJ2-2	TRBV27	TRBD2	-	CASSLGPTSGRANTGELFF	TGTGCCAGCAGTTTAGGTCCTACTAGCGGGAGGGCGAACACCGGGGAGCTGTTTTTT
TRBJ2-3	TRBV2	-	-	CASSWDSRADTQYF	TGTGCCAGCAGTTGGGACTCGCGTGCAGATACGCAGTATTTT
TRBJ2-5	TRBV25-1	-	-	CASSDPRQLQETQYF	TGTGCCAGCAGTGACCCTAGACAGCTTCAAGAGACCCAGTACTTC
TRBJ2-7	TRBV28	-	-	CASSRPLVVSSEQYF	TGTGCCAGCAGCCGACCCCTGGTGGTTTCATCCGAGCAGTACTTC
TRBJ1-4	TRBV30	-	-	CAWSVRDGEKLFF	TGTGCCTGGAGTGTCCGGGACGGGGAAAAACTGTTTTTT
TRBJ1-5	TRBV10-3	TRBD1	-	CATRRTGGNQPQHF	TGTGCCACACGGAGGACAGGGGGAAATCAGCCCCAGCATTTT
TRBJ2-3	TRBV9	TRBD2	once	CASSVGGRLAGGTDTQYF	TGTGCCAGCAGCGTAGGGGGACGACTAGCGGGGGGCACAGATACGCAGTATTTT
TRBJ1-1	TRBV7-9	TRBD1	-	CASSFSTRDRGGTEAFF	TGTGCCAGCAGCTTCTCCACCCGGGACAGGGGAGGCACTGAAGCTTTCTTT
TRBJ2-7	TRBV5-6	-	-	CASSLGRPDPPLYEQYF	TGTGCCAGCAGCTTAGGGAGGCCCGATCCCCCCCTCTACGAGCAGTACTTC
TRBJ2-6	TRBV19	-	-	CATSRFSGANVLTF	TGTGCCACCTCAAGGTTCTCTGGGGCCAACGTCCTGACTTTC
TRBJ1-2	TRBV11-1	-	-	CASSAGPNYGYTF	TGTGCCAGCAGCGCCGGGCCGAACTATGGCTACACCTTC
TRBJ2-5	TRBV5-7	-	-	CASSLVDPSEKETQYF	TGTGCCAGCAGCTTGGTCGATCCTAGCGAAAAAGAGACCCAGTACTTC
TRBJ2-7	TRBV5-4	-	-	CASAIDPAASYEQYF	TGTGCCAGCGCAATCGATCCCGCGGCCTCCTACGAGCAGTACTTC
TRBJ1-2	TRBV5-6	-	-	CASSPGFYYGYTF	TGTGCCAGCAGCCCCGGCTTTTACTATGGCTACACCTTC
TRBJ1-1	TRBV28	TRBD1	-	CASMAGGRGTFF	TGTGCCAGCATGGCAGGGGGTCGTGGGACTTTCTTT
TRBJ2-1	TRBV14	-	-	CASSPGWFNEQFF	TGTGCCAGCAGCCCCGGGTGGTTCAATGAGCAGTTCTTC
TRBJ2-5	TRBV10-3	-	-	CAISDWGATQETQYF	TGTGCCATCAGTGATTGGGGCGCGACGCAAGAGACCCAGTACTTC
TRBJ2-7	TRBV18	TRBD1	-	CASSVGQGPTYEQYF	TGTGCCAGCTCAGTCGGACAGGGGCCTACCTACGAGCAGTACTTC
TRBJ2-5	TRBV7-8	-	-	CASRLAETQYF	TGTGCCAGCAGATTGGCAGAGACCCAGTACTTC
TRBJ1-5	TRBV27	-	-	CASRTGGGNQPQHF	TGTGCCAGCAGGACGGGGGGTGGCAATCAGCCCCAGCATTTT
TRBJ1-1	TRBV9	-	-	CASSVHPGGTEAFF	TGTGCCAGCAGCGTACATCCCGGGGGGACTGAAGCTTTCTTT